Included here is one T cell receptor beta chain sequence, with context. This clonotype was seen a handful of times. Which antigen it targets is not known. No qualities accompany the bases; no much larger clone lies one base away. Sequencer: Illumina NovaSeq 6000. TCRalpha and TCRbeta cDNA libraries were constructed by 5'RACE with constant-segment primers, with sample barcodes and unique molecular identifiers being introduced. RNA was extracted from every sample with Trizol reagent. Library amplification was performed in two PCR steps, and a second sample barcode and Illumina TruSeq adapters were introduced in the second step. The libraries were sequenced on an Illumina NovaSeq using 2 x 150 bp paired-end reads. Processing in the source paper ran as follows. The reads were demultiplexed and collapsed into UMI-guided consensus sequences using migec v1.2.7. Using mixcr v2.1.11, UMI consensuses were aligned to TRA and TRB V and J templates and then assembled into clonotypes. A clonotype was counted as expanded or contracted only when both edgeR and NoisET called the clonotype significant, with the noise models trained on biological replicates. For edgeR calls, a false discovery rate-adjusted p below 0.01 and a log2 fold-change threshold of 1 were applied. PCA with hierarchical clustering of max-normalized trajectories of the 1000 most abundant clonotypes was used as exploratory dynamics analysis. Separately sequenced CD4+ and CD8+ repertoires were used to assign a CD4 or CD8 phenotype to each responding clone. TCRdb reprocessed the public reads (quality trimming at Q25 with fastp, clone calling with MiXCR) and kept in-frame beta chains. Records with the same CDR3 protein are collapsed into one entry carrying the most frequent genes and DNA. These V and J calls originate from TCRdb's pipeline instead of the authors' own analysis. The sample records 200,000 or so distinct CDR3 sequences, under 20% of which are singletons. The ten largest account for 2% to 2.5% of the sample.

This sample was included in a study of T-cell memory formation after mild COVID-19 (dated by TCRdb to about 2021). In terms of the full investigation: Most TCR sequence clusters were specific to one of the two donors. Longitudinal TCRalpha and TCRbeta repertoire sequencing tracked T-cell clones expanding and contracting after mild COVID-19 in a couple of donors. Two young, previously healthy adult volunteers made up the cohort, one male and one female. Paper-wide results and their limitations: Only a couple of mild cases were covered by the study, and larger cohorts that include severe cases with pre-infection samples were considered necessary. Contracting CD4+ clones were found mainly in CM and EM memory subsets, while CD8+ clones were enriched in EMRA. Clones contracting from day 15 to 85 had balanced CD4/CD8 phenotypes, while a second wave expanding from day 15 to 37 was biased towards CD4+. Some responding clones were detected in pre-infection memory, suggesting pre-existing cross-reactive memory T cells joined the SARS-CoV-2 response. The second-wave clones that peaked on day 37 were not confirmed to be SARS-CoV-2 specific.

The germline V gene specifies SGHTA as CDR1 and FQGNSA as CDR2. Including cysteine and phenylalanine, the CDR3 has 17 amino acids. The CDR3 DNA has 51 bases and is translated from base 1. V has 4 bases trimmed and J has 2 bases trimmed; junction bases matching no gene number 12. Ficoll-Paque density gradient centrifugation was used to isolate PBMCs. The sample comprised PBMCs or a T cell subset sorted from them (not recorded which). The receptor chain draws on TRBV7-2 and TRBJ2-7, with TRBD2 matching 9 junction bases. The sequence derives from an adult woman who had mild COVID-19 (a few samples of this study predate the infection). The sample titles of this study are shuffled in the database, so cell type and time point are left out; the donor was told from shared clones. Here is the DNA: TGTGCCAGCAGCTCTCTTGGGGGTAGCGGGGGCCCCTACGAGCAGTACTTC. It is translated as CASSSLGGSGGPYEQYF.